Below are 20 T cell receptor beta chains sequenced from a single sample in a study of T cells in localized non-small cell lung cancer. Assay: immunoSEQ multiplex PCR; the TCRdb copy retains only in-frame clones and omits some. The profile covers about 33,000 clones, with over 80% appearing a single time and approximately 5.4% taken by the ten largest. Source: PBMCs, taken before any cancer treatment. All receptors derive from a man aged 35 to 69 with stage II lung adenocarcinoma.

This sequence joins TRBV5-1 and TRBJ1-3; 7 bases match TRBD1. This CDR3 spans 17 amino acids. Losses at the gene ends were 0 bases for V and 1 base for J; bases not matched to a gene: 7. CDR1 is SGHRS, CDR2 YFSETQ, per germline. The chain's CDR3 is CASSLDRQGRSGNTIYF. CDR3 bases: TGCGCCAGCAGCTTGGACCGACAGGGAAGGTCTGGAAACACCATATATTTT.

This chain uses TRBV27 with TRBJ1-5, with D possibly matching TRBD1 (5 bases). Germline V gene data show CDR1 as MNHEY and CDR2 as SMNVEV (reference sequence). This CDR3 comprises 14 residues. Trimming stripped 4 bases from V and 4 bases from J, with 11 bases between. The chain's CDR3 is CASSYRGGNQPQHF. In nucleotides, the CDR3 is TGTGCCAGCAGTTATAGGGGCGGGAATCAGCCCCAGCATTTT.

In its sample, this clone was seen a few times. This chain joins TRBV19 and TRBJ1-2; D gene unclear. CDR1 LNHDA and CDR2 SQIVND come from the germline V gene (reference sequence). V lost 5 bases and J 4 bases, leaving 5 bases between the germline ends. This CDR3 contains 11 residues. This chain's CDR3 is CASSQAYGYTF. The CDR3 DNA reads as TGTGCCAGTAGTCAAGCCTATGGCTACACCTTC.

The chain has TRBV6-5 and TRBJ2-3; TRBD2 matches at 15 bases. Germline values: CDR1 MNHEY, CDR2 SVGAGI. The ends lost 4 bases at V and 14 bases at J; junction bases unmatched: 7. The CDR3 length is 14 residues. CDR3 in amino acids: CASSSGLAGGPWYF. CDR3 nucleotides: TGTGCCAGCAGTTCCGGACTAGCGGGAGGGCCTTGGTATTTT.

This chain uses TRBV6-1 with TRBJ2-1, with D perhaps TRBD1 or TRBD2 (6 bases each). The CDR3 has 14 amino acids. The germline V gene encodes CDR1 MNHNS and CDR2 SASEGT. V was shortened by 7 bases and J by 1 base, with 11 bases between the two germline ends. The CDR3 sequence is CASKGGRSYNEQFF. DNA of the CDR3: TGTGCCAGCAAAGGGGGGCGATCCTACAATGAGCAGTTCTTC.

The V call is TRBV11-3, the J call TRBJ2-6, with D possibly being TRBD1 or TRBD2 (5 bases each). Trimming cost V 5 bases and J 0 bases, with 14 bases left between them. Germline CDR1 is SGHNT and CDR2 is YENEEA. The CDR3 consists of 17 residues. This chain's CDR3 is CASSVGTGNSGANVLTF. The CDR3 coding sequence is TGTGCCAGCAGCGTAGGGACGGGCAACTCTGGGGCCAACGTCCTGACTTTC.

The chain carries TRBV5-1 and TRBJ1-2, with a possible D match to TRBD1 (6 bases). The CDR3 contains 15 residues. Trimming cost V 3 bases and J 4 bases, with 16 bases left between them. Germline V CDR1 and CDR2: SGHRS, YFSETQ. The CDR3, as DNA: TGCGCCAGCAGCTCAGAACAGGGCGCTCTCTATGGCTACACCTTC. It encodes CASSSEQGALYGYTF.

The chain is built from TRBV6-5 and TRBJ1-2; 7 bases match TRBD1. The V gene end was trimmed by 0 bases and the J gene end by 4 bases; junction bases not matched to a gene: 8. Germline lookup yields CDR1 MNHEY and CDR2 SVGAGI. CDR3 length: 16 amino acids. CDR3 sequence reads: CASSYSVRDSLYGYTF. CDR3 coding DNA: TGTGCCAGCAGTTACTCGGTGCGGGACAGTCTCTATGGCTACACCTTC.

V is TRBV2 and J is TRBJ1-5, with D possibly matching TRBD1 (5 bases). With 6 bases removed from V and 3 bases from J, the gap between germline ends came to 21 bases. The CDR3 totals 17 residues. Germline loops: CDR1 SNHLY, CDR2 FYNNEI. The CDR3 nucleotides are TGTGCCAGCAGGACGATTGACAGTTCCGGGTCCAATCAGCCCCAGCATTTT. Amino acids: CASRTIDSSGSNQPQHF.

The CDR3 loop reads CASNPISGTGGPDNYGYTF. For the CDR3, the DNA is TGCGCCAGCAATCCGATCTCCGGGACAGGGGGACCGGATAACTATGGCTACACCTTC. The chain is built from TRBV10-2 and TRBJ1-2; 11 nucleotides agree with TRBD1. This CDR3 is 19 amino acids long. V lost 7 bases, J lost 1 base, and 17 bases stayed unmatched. Germline values: CDR1 WSHSY, CDR2 SAAADI.

The chain uses TRBV2 and TRBJ2-1; possible D gene TRBD2, 5 bases. The CDR3 has 14 residues. Germline V gene sequence: CDR1 SNHLY, CDR2 FYNNEI. The germline V and J ends were trimmed by 3 bases and 5 bases, with 11 bases remaining between them. CDR3 amino acids: CASSDLRADNEQFF. CDR3 bases: TGTGCCAGCAGTGATTTGCGGGCTGACAATGAGCAGTTCTTC.

This chain connects TRBV28 to TRBJ2-5; no clear D. Germline V gives CDR1 MDHEN, CDR2 SYDVKM. V was shortened by 7 bases and J by 5 bases, with 5 bases between the two germline ends. The CDR3 runs to 10 residues. CDR3 coding DNA: TGTGCCAGCAAAGGGGAGACCCAGTACTTC. It specifies CASKGETQYF.

The V call is TRBV7-2, the J call TRBJ1-2; 7 bases fit TRBD1. J was trimmed by 4 bases and V by 11 bases; bases with no gene match: 7. Germline CDR1 SGHTA, CDR2 FQGNSA. This CDR3 is built from 12 residues. This CDR3 is CAGRRDSYGYTF. The CDR3 DNA is TGTGCCGGACGGAGGGACAGCTATGGCTACACCTTC.

The V and J genes are TRBV14 and TRBJ2-7, with D possibly TRBD1 on 6 matching bases. V was cut by 4 bases and J by 0 bases, with 10 bases left in between. The germline V gene has CDR1 SGHDN and CDR2 FVKESK. The CDR3 has 14 amino acids. This CDR3 reads CASSRQVDSYEQYF. CDR3 DNA: TGTGCCAGCAGCCGACAGGTGGACTCCTACGAGCAGTACTTC. Full variable domain (missing parts from reference TRBV14 and TRBJ2-7): EAGVTQFPSHSVIEKGQTVTLRCDPISGHDNLYWYRRVMGKEIKFLLHFVKESKQDESGMPNNRFLAERTGGTYSTLKVQPAELEDSGVYFCASSRQVDSYEQYFGPGTRLTVT.

The V and J genes are TRBV14 and TRBJ1-1; D is unclear. Germline CDR1 and CDR2: SGHDN and FVKESK. Trimming removed 4 bases from V and 1 base from J, with 13 bases in between. CDR3 length: 15 residues. The CDR3 reads CASSPQRARNTEAFF. The CDR3 bases are TGTGCCAGCAGCCCACAACGGGCAAGGAACACTGAAGCTTTCTTT.

The chain recombines TRBV6-1 with TRBJ2-7; D tentatively reads TRBD1 or TRBD2 (6 bases each). Trimming removed 7 bases from V and 6 bases from J, with 22 bases in between. This CDR3 has 15 residues. The germline V gene has CDR1 MNHNS and CDR2 SASEGT. CDR3 nucleotide sequence: TGTGCCAGCAACAATAGGAGGGTCGCCAGGGGCGAGCAGTACTTC. This sequence encodes CASNNRRVARGEQYF.

This chain connects TRBV7-9 to TRBJ2-1, with D tentatively TRBD1 (5 bases). The germline V gene has CDR1 SEHNR and CDR2 FQNEAQ (reference sequence). V was shortened by 5 bases and J by 12 bases, with 11 bases between the two germline ends. This CDR3 region has 11 residues. CDR3 nucleotides: TGTGCCAGCAGCCCCCCTAGGGGGCAGTTCTTC. It specifies CASSPPRGQFF.

The chain employs TRBV4-2 and TRBJ2-3; D is undetermined. This CDR3 comprises 17 residues. Trimming shortened V by 0 bases and J by 2 bases, and 15 bases separated the two germline ends. Germline-derived CDR1 and CDR2 are LGHNA and YNFKEQ. The CDR3 region is CASSQDLWRSLTDTQYF. CDR3 DNA: TGTGCCAGCAGCCAAGATTTGTGGCGATCTCTCACAGATACGCAGTATTTT.

The chain uses TRBV4-2 and TRBJ2-1; 7 bases match TRBD2. Trimming cost V 4 bases and J 5 bases; bases outside gene matches: 5. CDR3 size: 14 residues. Germline CDR1 LGHNA, CDR2 YNFKEQ. The CDR3 DNA reads TGTGCCAGCAGCCGCGGGAGCTTGGACAATGAGCAGTTCTTC. Residues: CASSRGSLDNEQFF.

This chain links TRBV4-1 with TRBJ2-4, with 8 positions matching TRBD2. The V gene's germline CDR1 is MGHRA and CDR2 YSYEKL. The CDR3 consists of 17 residues. V trimming: 4 bases; J trimming: 0 bases; junction bases outside the gene matches: 8. The CDR3 DNA reads TGCGCCAGCAGCCGGCTACTAGCGGAGTTAGCCAAAAACATTCAGTACTTC. Protein: CASSRLLAELAKNIQYF.